These 14 T cell receptor beta chains share one sample of origin, sequenced in a study of Ad26.COV2.S vaccination and SARS-CoV-2 variants. Treatment reported: around 19 received Ad26.COV2.S at low or high dose, single or two shots; about 5 received placebo; per-sample allocation not given. Following the first vaccine or placebo injection, samples were taken on day 63. Assay used: immunoSEQ multiplex PCR; TCRdb lists only in-frame clones, some missing. Counted here are roughly 380,000 clones, roughly 90% occurring once; the ten biggest clones make up less than 4%. This material consisted of peripheral blood, taken in a trial of Ad26.COV2.S vaccine versus placebo. Every receptor here comes from a person aged 18-65 years who received the Ad26.COV2.S COVID-19 vaccine or a placebo.

The CDR3 DNA is TGCGCCAGCAGCCAAGATCTGACCTACAATGAGCAGTTCTTC. It translates to CASSQDLTYNEQFF. The chain combines TRBV4-1 with TRBJ2-1; D is uncertain. Germline V gene lookup returns CDR1 MGHRA and CDR2 YSYEKL. CDR3 size: 14 residues. Trimming took 0 bases from V and 2 from J, leaving 5 bases between them.

The J gene is TRBJ2-7, the V gene TRBV9; maybe TRBD1 (5 bases). This CDR3 has 14 residues. Germline CDR1 and CDR2: SGDLS and YYNGEE. Between the trimmed V and J ends, which lost 3 bases and 1 base, there was a span of 11 bases. The DNA of the CDR3 is TGTGCCAGCAGCGCCGGCGACAGTTCCTACGAGCAGTACTTC. This translates into CASSAGDSSYEQYF.

Comment on this clone: The same CDR3 arises from other DNA sequences in this sample as well. The chain links TRBV7-2 to TRBJ2-3; possible D gene TRBD2, 7 bases. The CDR3 is made up of 16 amino acids. CDR1 and CDR2 from the germline V gene are SGHTA and FQGNSA. V lost 3 bases and J 2 bases, leaving 15 bases between the germline ends. The CDR3 loop reads CASSLVAGAYTDTQYF. CDR3 in DNA: TGTGCCAGCAGCTTGGTCGCGGGGGCTTACACAGATACGCAGTATTTT.

The chain employs TRBV10-3 and TRBJ1-1; D gene uncertain. The V gene's germline CDR1 is ENHRY and CDR2 SYGVKD. The CDR3 runs 16 residues. V was pared by 0 bases and J by 8 bases, with 19 bases between. The CDR3 nucleotides read TGTGCCATCAGTGAGTCGACGGAGGCAAGGGCGGCCGAAGCTTTCTTT. This sequence encodes CAISESTEARAAEAFF.

This clone was counted only a few times. This chain uses TRBV6-5 with TRBJ2-7, with a weak D call TRBD1 (6 bases). Germline-derived CDR1 and CDR2 are MNHEY and SVGAGI. This CDR3 region has 14 residues. V shed 0 bases and J shed 3 bases, with 9 bases lying between them. DNA for the CDR3: TGTGCCAGCAGTTACTCGGGACACCTCTACGAGCAGTACTTC. Translated, it gives CASSYSGHLYEQYF.

The V call is TRBV11-2, the J call TRBJ1-6; D is perhaps TRBD1 (5 bases). This CDR3 has 14 amino acids. Germline V CDR1 and CDR2: SGHAT, FQNNGV. Trimming cost V 0 bases and J 6 bases, with 6 bases left between them. The CDR3 is CASSLEGLNSPLHF. The CDR3, as DNA: TGTGCCAGCAGCTTAGAGGGGCTTAATTCACCCCTCCACTTT.

This clone was seen only a few times. The chain carries TRBV2 and TRBJ1-6, with 8 bases lining up with TRBD1. Germline V CDR1 and CDR2: SNHLY, FYNNEI. The CDR3 is 15 amino acids. Trimming cost V 6 bases and J 10 bases; bases outside gene matches: 11. This CDR3 is CASRREQGVRSPLHF. CDR3 coding DNA: TGTGCCAGCAGGCGAGAACAGGGGGTAAGATCACCCCTCCACTTT.

J is TRBJ1-5 and V is TRBV11-2; 7 bases match TRBD1. This CDR3 region has 14 residues. Germline trimming cut 4 bases from V and 11 bases from J; bases unmatched to any gene: 11. Germline V gene sequence: CDR1 SGHAT, CDR2 FQNNGV. Written as DNA, the CDR3 is TGTGCCAGCAGCTCGGACAGGCTAGCTTCGTCCCAGCATTTT. Protein product: CASSSDRLASSQHF.

The chain's CDR3 is CASRRQGYEQYF. For the CDR3, the DNA is TGTGCCAGCAGGCGACAGGGGTACGAGCAGTACTTC. The J gene is TRBJ2-7, the V gene TRBV6-6; 8 bases agree with TRBD1. The junction had 2 bases not matched to a gene; V was cut back by 6 bases and J by 4 bases. CDR3 length equals 12 residues. The germline gives CDR1 MNHNY, CDR2 SVGAGI (reference sequence).

The V and J genes are TRBV3-1 (or the pseudogene TRBV3-2) and TRBJ2-5, with 9 bases lining up with TRBD2. Trimming at V came to 4 bases and at J to 5 bases, leaving 8 bases not matched to a gene. The CDR3 consists of 15 residues. The germline gives CDR1 LGHDT, CDR2 YNNKEL (reference sequence). CDR3 sequence: CASSRFAGGRETQYF. The DNA of the CDR3 is TGTGCCAGCAGCCGCTTTGCGGGGGGGCGGGAGACCCAGTACTTC.

CDR3 protein: CASSEQASGAGKLFF. As DNA, the CDR3 is TGTGCCAGCAGTGAACAAGCCTCGGGAGCTGGGAAACTGTTTTTT. This sequence joins TRBV25-1 and TRBJ1-4; D gene unclear. CDR3 length: 15 amino acids. The V gene lost 2 bases and the J gene lost 11 bases, with 18 bases spanning the gap. Germline CDR1 is MGHDK and CDR2 is SYGVNS. Looking up the rest from reference TRBV25-1 and TRBJ1-4 gives the full variable domain: EADIYQTPRYLVIGTGKKITLECSQTMGHDKMYWYQQDPGMELHLIHYSYGVNSTEKGDLSSESTVSRIRTEHFPLTLESARPSHTSQYLCASSEQASGAGKLFFGSGTQLSVL.

This sequence joins TRBV5-5 and TRBJ2-3, with 7 bases matching TRBD2. The V and J ends lost 4 bases and 4 bases, in that order; junction bases with no gene match: 9. The CDR3 sequence is 15 residues long. Germline assignment: CDR1 SGHKS and CDR2 YYEKEE (reference sequence). The CDR3 DNA reads TGTGCCAGCAGCGGAAGACGGGACTACTCAGATACGCAGTATTTT. It encodes CASSGRRDYSDTQYF.

The rearrangement uses TRBV4-3 and TRBJ1-2; D is uncertain. V was pared by 2 bases and J by 6 bases, with 31 bases between. Germline CDR1 and CDR2: LGHNA and YSLEER. The CDR3 covers 20 residues. The CDR3: CASSQFTPRLAARPFDGYTF. DNA for the CDR3: TGCGCCAGCAGCCAATTCACGCCCCGGCTGGCAGCTCGTCCTTTTGATGGCTACACCTTC.

The CDR3 sequence: CASSQVVSSGGYNEQFF. In nucleotides, the CDR3 is TGCGCCAGCAGCCAAGTCGTCTCTAGCGGGGGTTACAATGAGCAGTTCTTC. J is TRBJ2-1 and V is TRBV4-3; 10 bases line up with TRBD2. The CDR3 is 17 residues long. CDR1 is LGHNA and CDR2 is YSLEER in the germline V gene. Trimming took 1 base from V and 4 from J; bases not matched to a gene: 7.